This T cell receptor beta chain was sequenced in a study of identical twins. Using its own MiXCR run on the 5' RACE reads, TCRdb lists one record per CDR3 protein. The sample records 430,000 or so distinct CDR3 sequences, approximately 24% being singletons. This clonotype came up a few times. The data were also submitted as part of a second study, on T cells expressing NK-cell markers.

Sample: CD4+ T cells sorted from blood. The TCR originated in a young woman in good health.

The CDR3, as DNA: TGTGCCAGCAGTTACTCGGGCAGGCGCAATGAGCAGTTCTTC. Amino acid sequence: CASSYSGRRNEQFF. The gene calls are TRBV6-5 and TRBJ2-1; D call uncertain. CDR1 and CDR2 from the germline V gene are MNHEY and SVGAGI. Trimming shortened V by 0 bases and J by 6 bases, and 9 bases separated the two germline ends. The CDR3 runs 14 residues.